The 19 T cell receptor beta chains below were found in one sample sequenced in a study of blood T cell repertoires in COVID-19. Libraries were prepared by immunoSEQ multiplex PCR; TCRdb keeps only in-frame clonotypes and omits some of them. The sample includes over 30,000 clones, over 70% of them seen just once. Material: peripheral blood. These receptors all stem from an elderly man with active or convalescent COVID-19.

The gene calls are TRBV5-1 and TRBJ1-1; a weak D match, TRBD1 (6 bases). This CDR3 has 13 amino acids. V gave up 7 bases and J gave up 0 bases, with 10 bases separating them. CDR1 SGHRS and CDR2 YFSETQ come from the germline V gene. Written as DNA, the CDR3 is TGCGCCAGCCATACAGGGCTGAACACTGAAGCTTTCTTT. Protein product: CASHTGLNTEAFF.

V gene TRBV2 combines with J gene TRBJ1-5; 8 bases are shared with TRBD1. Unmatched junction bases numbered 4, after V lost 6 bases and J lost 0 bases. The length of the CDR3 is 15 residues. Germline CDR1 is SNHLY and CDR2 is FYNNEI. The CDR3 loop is CASRSQGVSNQPQHF. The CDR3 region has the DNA TGTGCCAGCAGATCACAGGGGGTTAGCAATCAGCCCCAGCATTTT.

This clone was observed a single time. The CDR3 spells CASSLGGQPQHF. The CDR3 DNA reads as TGTGCCAGCAGTTTGGGGGGTCAGCCCCAGCATTTT. The chain joins TRBV12-3 or TRBV12-4 to TRBJ1-5; TRBD1 is a possible D gene (5 bases). Trimming removed 3 bases from V and 6 bases from J, with 6 bases in between. This CDR3 region has 12 residues.

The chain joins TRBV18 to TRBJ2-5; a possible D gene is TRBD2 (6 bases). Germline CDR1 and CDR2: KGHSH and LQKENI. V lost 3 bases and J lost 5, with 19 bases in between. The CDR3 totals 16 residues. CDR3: CASSPPGLQVVETQYF. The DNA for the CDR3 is TGTGCCAGCTCACCCCCGGGACTCCAAGTAGTTGAGACCCAGTACTTC.

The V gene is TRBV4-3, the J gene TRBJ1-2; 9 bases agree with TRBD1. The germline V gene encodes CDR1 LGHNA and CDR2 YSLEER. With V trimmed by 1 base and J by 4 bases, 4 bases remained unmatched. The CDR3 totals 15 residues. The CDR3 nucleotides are TGCGCCAGCAGCCAAGTTGGGACAGGGAGCTATGGCTACACCTTC. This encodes CASSQVGTGSYGYTF.

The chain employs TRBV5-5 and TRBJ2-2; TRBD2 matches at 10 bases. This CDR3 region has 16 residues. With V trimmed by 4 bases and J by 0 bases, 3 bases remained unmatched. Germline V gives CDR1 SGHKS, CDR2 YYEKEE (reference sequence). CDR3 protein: CASSTTSGANTGELFF. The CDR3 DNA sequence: TGTGCCAGCAGCACCACTAGCGGGGCGAACACCGGGGAGCTGTTTTTT.

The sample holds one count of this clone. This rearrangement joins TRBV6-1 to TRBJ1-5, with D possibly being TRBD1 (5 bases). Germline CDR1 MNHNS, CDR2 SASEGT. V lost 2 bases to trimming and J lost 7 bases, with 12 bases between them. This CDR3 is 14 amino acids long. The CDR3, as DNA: TGTGCCAGCAGTGAAACCAGGGTCGGACAGCCCCAGCATTTT. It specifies CASSETRVGQPQHF.

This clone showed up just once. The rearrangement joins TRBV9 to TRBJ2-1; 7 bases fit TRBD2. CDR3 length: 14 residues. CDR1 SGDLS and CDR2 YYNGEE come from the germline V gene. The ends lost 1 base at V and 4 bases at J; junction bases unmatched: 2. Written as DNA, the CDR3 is TGTGCCAGCAGCGTAAGCGGGATATACAATGAGCAGTTCTTC. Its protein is CASSVSGIYNEQFF.

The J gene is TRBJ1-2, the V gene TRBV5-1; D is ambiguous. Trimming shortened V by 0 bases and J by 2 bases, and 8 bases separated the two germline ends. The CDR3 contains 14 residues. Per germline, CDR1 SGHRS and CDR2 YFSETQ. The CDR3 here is CASSLEDKNYGYTF. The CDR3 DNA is TGCGCCAGCAGCTTGGAAGACAAGAACTATGGCTACACCTTC.

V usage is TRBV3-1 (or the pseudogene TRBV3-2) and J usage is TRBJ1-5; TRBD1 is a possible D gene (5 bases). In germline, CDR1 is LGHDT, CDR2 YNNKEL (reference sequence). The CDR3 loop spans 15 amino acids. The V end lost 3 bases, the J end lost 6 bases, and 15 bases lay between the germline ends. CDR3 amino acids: CASSQGLGGFQPQHF. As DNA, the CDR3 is TGTGCCAGCAGCCAGGGCCTTGGGGGGTTTCAGCCCCAGCATTTT.

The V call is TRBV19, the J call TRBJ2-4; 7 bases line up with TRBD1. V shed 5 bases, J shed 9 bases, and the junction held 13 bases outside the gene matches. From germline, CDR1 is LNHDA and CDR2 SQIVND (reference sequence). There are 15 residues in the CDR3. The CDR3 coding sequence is TGTGCCAGTAGTGCACAGGGGTCCTATGAGACCATTCAGTACTTC. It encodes CASSAQGSYETIQYF.

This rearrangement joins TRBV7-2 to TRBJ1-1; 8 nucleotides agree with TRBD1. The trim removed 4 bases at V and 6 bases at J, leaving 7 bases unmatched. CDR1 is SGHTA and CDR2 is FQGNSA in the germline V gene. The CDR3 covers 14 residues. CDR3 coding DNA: TGTGCCAGCAGCTGGGACAGGAGGAAGGCTGAAGCTTTCTTT. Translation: CASSWDRRKAEAFF.

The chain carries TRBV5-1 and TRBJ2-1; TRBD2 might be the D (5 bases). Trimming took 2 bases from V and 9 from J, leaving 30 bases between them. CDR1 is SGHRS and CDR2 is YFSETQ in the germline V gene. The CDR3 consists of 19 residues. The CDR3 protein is CASSFYPLSGSPSMGEQFF. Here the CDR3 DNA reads TGCGCCAGCAGCTTTTACCCATTAAGCGGCAGCCCGAGTATGGGTGAGCAGTTCTTC.

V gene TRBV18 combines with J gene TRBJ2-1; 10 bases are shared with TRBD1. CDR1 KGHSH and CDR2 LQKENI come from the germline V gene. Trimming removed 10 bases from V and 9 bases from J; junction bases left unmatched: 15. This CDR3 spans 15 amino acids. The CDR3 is CATLKTGGFRGEQFF. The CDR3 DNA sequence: TGTGCCACCCTAAAGACAGGGGGCTTTCGCGGTGAGCAGTTCTTC.

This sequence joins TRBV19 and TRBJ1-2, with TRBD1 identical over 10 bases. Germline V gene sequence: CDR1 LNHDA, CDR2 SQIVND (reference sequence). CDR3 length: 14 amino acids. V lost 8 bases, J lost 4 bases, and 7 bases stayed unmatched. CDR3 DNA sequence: TGTGCCAGTTTCCCCGGGACAGGGGTCTATGGCTACACCTTC. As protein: CASFPGTGVYGYTF.

The CDR3 bases are TGTGCCAGCAGCCCCCGGGACACCGGCGGATACGAGCAGTACTTC. This sequence encodes CASSPRDTGGYEQYF. The chain recombines TRBV7-8 with TRBJ2-7; maybe TRBD1 (6 bases). CDR1 and CDR2 (germline): SGHVS, FQNEAQ. There are 15 residues in the CDR3. Deletions cut 5 bases from V and 4 bases from J, with 18 bases between.

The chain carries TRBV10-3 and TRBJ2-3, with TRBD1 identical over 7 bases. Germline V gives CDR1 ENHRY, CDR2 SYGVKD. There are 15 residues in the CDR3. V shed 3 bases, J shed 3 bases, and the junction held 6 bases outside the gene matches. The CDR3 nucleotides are TGTGCCATCAGTGACCAAACAGGGGCTACAGATACGCAGTATTTT. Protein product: CAISDQTGATDTQYF.

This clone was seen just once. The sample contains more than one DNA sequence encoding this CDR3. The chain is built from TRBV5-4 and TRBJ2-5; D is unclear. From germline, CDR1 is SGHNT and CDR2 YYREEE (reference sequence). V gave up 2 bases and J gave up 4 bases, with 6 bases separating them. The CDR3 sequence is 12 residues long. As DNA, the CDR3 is TGTGCCAGCAGCTTTCCCAGAGAGACCCAGTACTTC. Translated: CASSFPRETQYF.

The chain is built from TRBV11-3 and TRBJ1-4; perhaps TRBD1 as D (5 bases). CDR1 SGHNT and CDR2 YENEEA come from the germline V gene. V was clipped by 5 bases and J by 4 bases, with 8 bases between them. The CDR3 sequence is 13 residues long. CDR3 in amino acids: CASSDSINEKLFF. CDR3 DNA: TGTGCCAGCAGCGACAGTATTAATGAAAAACTGTTTTTT.